This TCR beta chain came from a study of early T cells in non-severe SARS-CoV-2 infection. CDR1 is MGHRA and CDR2 is YSYEKL in the germline V gene. The germline V and J ends were trimmed by 0 bases and 7 bases, with 10 bases remaining between them. The CDR3 loop spans 14 amino acids. Using its own MiXCR run on the 5' RACE reads, TCRdb lists one record per CDR3 protein. The sample includes roughly 40,000 distinct CDR3 sequences, 5.5% to 6.5% seen only once; the top ten take about an eighth. This clonotype was observed many times. V is TRBV4-1 and J is TRBJ1-5; D is unclear. The sample comprised whole blood. This receptor was obtained from an adult who was a healthcare worker with PCR-confirmed SARS-CoV-2 infection or an uninfected control (not recorded which). In DNA, the CDR3 is TGCGCCAGCAGCCAAGATACAGCGAGGCAGCCCCAGCATTTT. Protein product: CASSQDTARQPQHF.